The present T cell receptor beta chain was sequenced within a study of shared clonotypes between healthy human individuals. Profiling relied on immunoSEQ multiplex PCR, and the TCRdb table lists in-frame clones only, not all of them. The sample consists of some 2.1 million clones, about 95% of them appearing once. Note on this clone: Other nucleotide sequences from this sample produce the same CDR3.

The CDR3 loop spans 12 amino acids. Between the trimmed V and J ends, which lost 0 bases and 4 bases, there was a span of 7 bases. Per germline, CDR1 GTSNPN and CDR2 SVGIG (reference sequence). Terminally differentiated effector memory CD45RA+ cells were excluded from the naive CD8 cells, which were CD45RO-negative and positively selected for CCR7. This chain links TRBV30 with TRBJ2-7, with a weak D call TRBD2 (6 bases). This receptor was taken from a man between 18 and 29 years old in good health. Sequenced sample: naive CD8+ T cells sorted from blood. The CDR3 reads CAWSVGTYEQYF. In nucleotides, the CDR3 is TGTGCCTGGAGTGTCGGGACTTACGAGCAGTACTTC.